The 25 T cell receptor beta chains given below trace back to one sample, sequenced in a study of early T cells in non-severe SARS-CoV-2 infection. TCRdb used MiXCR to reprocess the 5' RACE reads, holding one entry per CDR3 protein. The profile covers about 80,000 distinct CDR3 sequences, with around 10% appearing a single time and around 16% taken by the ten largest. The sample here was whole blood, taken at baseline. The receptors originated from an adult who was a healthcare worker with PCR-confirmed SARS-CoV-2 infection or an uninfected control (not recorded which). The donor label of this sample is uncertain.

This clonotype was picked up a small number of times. The CDR3 sequence is CASSDGRASNTEAFF. The CDR3 nucleotides are TGTGCCAGCAGTGATGGCAGGGCCAGTAACACTGAAGCTTTCTTT. This chain links TRBV2 with TRBJ1-1; TRBD1 is a possible D gene (5 bases). Trimming left V 3 bases short and J 2 bases short, with 13 bases between. Germline CDR1 reads SNHLY; CDR2 reads FYNNEI. The CDR3 length is 15 residues.

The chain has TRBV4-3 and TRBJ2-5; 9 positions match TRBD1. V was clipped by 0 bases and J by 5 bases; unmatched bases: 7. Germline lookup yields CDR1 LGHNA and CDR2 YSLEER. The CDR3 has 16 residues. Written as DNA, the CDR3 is TGCGCCAGCAGCCAAGAGACAGGGACAGGGACGGAGACCCAGTACTTC. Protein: CASSQETGTGTETQYF.

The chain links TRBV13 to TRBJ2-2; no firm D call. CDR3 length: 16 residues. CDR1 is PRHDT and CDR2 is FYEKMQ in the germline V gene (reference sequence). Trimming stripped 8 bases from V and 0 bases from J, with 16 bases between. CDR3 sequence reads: CASGAASVSNTGELFF. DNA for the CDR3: TGTGCCAGCGGCGCCGCGTCGGTCTCGAACACCGGGGAGCTGTTTTTT.

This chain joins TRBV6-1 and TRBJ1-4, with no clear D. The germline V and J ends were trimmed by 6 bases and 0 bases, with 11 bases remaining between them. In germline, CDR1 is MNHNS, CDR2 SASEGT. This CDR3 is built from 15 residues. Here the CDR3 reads CASSEAWTTNEKLFF. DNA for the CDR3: TGTGCCAGCAGCGAGGCCTGGACAACTAATGAAAAACTGTTTTTT.

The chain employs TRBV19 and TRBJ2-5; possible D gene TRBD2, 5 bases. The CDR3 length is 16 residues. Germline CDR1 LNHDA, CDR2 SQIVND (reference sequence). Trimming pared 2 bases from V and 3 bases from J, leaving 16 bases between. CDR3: CASSILGSGREETQYF. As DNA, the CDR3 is TGTGCCAGTAGTATATTGGGCTCGGGGAGAGAAGAGACCCAGTACTTC.

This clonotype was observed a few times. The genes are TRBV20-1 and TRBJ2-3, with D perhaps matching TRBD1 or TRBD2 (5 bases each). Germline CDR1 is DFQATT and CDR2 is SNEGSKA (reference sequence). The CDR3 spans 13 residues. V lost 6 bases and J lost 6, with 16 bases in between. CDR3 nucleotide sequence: TGCAGTGCCGAGGGACGGTCTATGGATACGCAGTATTTT. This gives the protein CSAEGRSMDTQYF.

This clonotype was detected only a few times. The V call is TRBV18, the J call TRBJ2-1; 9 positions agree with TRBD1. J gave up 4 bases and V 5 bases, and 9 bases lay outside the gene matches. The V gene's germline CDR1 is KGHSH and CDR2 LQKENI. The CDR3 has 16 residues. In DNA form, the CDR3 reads TGTGCCAGCTCATCTCGGACAGGGGCCCGGTACAATGAGCAGTTCTTC. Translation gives CASSSRTGARYNEQFF.

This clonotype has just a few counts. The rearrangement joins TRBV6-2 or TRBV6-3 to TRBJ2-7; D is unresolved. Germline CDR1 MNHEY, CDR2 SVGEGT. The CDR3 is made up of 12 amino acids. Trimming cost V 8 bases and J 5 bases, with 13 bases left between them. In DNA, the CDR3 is TGTGCCAGCGGCCCGGTAGCACACGAGCAGTACTTC. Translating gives CASGPVAHEQYF.

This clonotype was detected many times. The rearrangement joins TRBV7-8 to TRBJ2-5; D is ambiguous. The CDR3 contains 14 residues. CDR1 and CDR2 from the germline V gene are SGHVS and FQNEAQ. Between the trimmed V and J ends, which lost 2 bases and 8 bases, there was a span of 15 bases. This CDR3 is CASSLRASLPTQYF. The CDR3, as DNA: TGTGCCAGCAGCTTAAGGGCTTCTCTACCCACCCAGTACTTC.

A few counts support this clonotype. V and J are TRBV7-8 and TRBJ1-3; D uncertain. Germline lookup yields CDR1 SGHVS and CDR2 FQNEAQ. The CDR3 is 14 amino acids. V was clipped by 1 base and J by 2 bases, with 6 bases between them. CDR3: CASSLGGTGNTIYF. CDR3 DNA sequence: TGTGCCAGCAGCTTAGGGGGAACTGGAAACACCATATATTTT.

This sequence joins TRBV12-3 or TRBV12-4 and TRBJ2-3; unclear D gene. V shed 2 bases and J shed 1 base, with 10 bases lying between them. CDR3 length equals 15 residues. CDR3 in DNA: TGTGCCAGCAGTTTATGGGAAGAGGGCACAGATACGCAGTATTTT. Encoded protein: CASSLWEEGTDTQYF.

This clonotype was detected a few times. The CDR3 DNA reads as TGTGCCAGCAGTTACCCAGGAGACTCCTACGAGCAGTACTTC. It codes for CASSYPGDSYEQYF. The V gene is TRBV28, the J gene TRBJ2-7; D gene uncertain. The germline V gene encodes CDR1 MDHEN and CDR2 SYDVKM. CDR3 size: 14 residues. Trimming removed 4 bases from V and 0 bases from J, with 10 bases in between.

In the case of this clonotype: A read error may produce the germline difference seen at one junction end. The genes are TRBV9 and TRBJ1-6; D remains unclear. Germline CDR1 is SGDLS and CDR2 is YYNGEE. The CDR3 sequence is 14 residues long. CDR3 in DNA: TGTGCCAGCAGCGTAAACTCCCATAATTCACCCCTCCACTTT. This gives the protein CASSVNSHNSPLHF. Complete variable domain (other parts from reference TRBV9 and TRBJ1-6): DSGVTQTPKHLITATGQRVTLRCSPRSGDLSVYWYQQSLDQGLQFLIQYYNGEERAKGNILERFSAQQFPDLHSELNLSSLELGDSALYFCASSVNSHNSPLHFGNGTRLTVT.

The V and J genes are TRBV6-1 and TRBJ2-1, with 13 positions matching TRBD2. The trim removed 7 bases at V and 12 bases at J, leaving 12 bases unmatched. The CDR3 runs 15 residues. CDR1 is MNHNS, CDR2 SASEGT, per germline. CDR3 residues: CASTPPGLAGWGQFF. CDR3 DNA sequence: TGTGCCAGCACCCCTCCGGGACTAGCGGGGTGGGGGCAGTTCTTC.

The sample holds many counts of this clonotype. CDR3 sequence: CASSIGAGVGNEQFF. The CDR3 nucleotides read TGTGCCAGTAGTATTGGGGCAGGGGTGGGCAATGAGCAGTTCTTC. The chain recombines TRBV19 with TRBJ2-1, with D possibly being TRBD1 (6 bases). The germline V and J ends were trimmed by 3 bases and 6 bases, with 15 bases remaining between them. The CDR3 runs 15 residues. Germline CDR1 and CDR2: LNHDA and SQIVND (reference sequence).

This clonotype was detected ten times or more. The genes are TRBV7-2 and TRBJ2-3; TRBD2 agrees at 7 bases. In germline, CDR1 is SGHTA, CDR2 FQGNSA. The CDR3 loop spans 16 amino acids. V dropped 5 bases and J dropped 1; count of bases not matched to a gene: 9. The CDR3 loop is CASSPSGTGGTDTQYF. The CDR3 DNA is TGTGCCAGCAGCCCCAGCGGGACGGGGGGCACAGATACGCAGTATTTT.

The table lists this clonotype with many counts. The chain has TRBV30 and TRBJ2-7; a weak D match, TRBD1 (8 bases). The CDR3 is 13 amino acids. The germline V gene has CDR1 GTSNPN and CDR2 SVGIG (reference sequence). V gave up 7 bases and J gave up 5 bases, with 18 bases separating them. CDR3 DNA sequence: TGTGCCTCAAGACAGGGGACTACGGACGAGCAGTACTTC. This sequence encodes CASRQGTTDEQYF.

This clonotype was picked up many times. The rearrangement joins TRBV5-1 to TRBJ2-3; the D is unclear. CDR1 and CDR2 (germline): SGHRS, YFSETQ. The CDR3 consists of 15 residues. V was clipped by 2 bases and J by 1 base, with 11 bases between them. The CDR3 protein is CASSFDGPRTDTQYF. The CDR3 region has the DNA TGCGCCAGCAGCTTTGACGGACCACGCACAGATACGCAGTATTTT.

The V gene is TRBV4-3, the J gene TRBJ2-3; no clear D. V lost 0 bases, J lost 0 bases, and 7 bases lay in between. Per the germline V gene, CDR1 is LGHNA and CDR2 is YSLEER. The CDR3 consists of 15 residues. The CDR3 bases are TGCGCCAGCAGCCAAGACAGATTTAGCACAGATACGCAGTATTTT. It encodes CASSQDRFSTDTQYF.

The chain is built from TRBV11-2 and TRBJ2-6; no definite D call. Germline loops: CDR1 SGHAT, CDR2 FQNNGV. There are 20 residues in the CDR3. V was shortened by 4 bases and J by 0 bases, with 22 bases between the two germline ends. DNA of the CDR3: TGTGCCAGCAGCTCACTACGGACCGCTGACCTGTTCTCTGGGGCCAACGTCCTGACTTTC. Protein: CASSSLRTADLFSGANVLTF.

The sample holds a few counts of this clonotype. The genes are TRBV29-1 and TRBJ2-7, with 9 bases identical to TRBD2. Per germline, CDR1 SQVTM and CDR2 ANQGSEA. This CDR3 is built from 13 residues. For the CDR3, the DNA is TGCAGTGCGAAGCTAGCGGGACGGTTCGAGCAGTACTTC. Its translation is CSAKLAGRFEQYF.

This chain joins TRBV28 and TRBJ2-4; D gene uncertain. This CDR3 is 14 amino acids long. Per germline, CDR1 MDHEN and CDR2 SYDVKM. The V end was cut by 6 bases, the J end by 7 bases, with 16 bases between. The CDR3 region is CASSPPATRNIQYF. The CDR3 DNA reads TGTGCCAGCAGCCCCCCGGCTACCCGGAACATTCAGTACTTC.

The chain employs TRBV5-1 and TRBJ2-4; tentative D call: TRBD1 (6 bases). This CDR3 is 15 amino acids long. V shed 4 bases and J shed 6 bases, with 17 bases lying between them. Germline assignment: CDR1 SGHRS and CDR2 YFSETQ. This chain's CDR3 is CASSLGTIQGNIQYF. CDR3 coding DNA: TGCGCCAGCAGCCTAGGGACAATACAAGGAAACATTCAGTACTTC.

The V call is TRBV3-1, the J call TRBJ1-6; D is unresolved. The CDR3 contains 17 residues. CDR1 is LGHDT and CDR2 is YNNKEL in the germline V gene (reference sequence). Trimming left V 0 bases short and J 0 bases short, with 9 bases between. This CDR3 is CASSQEYSSSYNSPLHF. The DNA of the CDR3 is TGTGCCAGCAGCCAAGAGTACTCAAGCTCCTATAATTCACCCCTCCACTTT.

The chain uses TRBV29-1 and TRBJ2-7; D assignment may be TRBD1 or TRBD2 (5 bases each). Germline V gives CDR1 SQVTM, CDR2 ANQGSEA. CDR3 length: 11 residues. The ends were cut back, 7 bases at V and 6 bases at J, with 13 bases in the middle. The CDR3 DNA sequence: TGCAGCGCGGTGGAGAGGGGCGAGCAGTACTTC. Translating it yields CSAVERGEQYF.